The rows below give T cell receptor beta chains drawn from one sample of a study of T-cell memory formation after mild COVID-19. One entry per CDR3 protein results from TCRdb running MiXCR on the 5' RACE reads. The table shows hundreds of thousands of distinct CDR3 sequences, with around 20% occurring only once. The sample was PBMCs or a T cell subset sorted from them (not recorded which). The receptors were gathered from an adult woman who had mild COVID-19 (a few samples of this study predate the infection). Cell type and time point are not known. Each CDR3 is given with its conserved first and last residue. Fields, in order: J gene, V gene, clone size, D gene, CDR3 length, CDR3 protein, CDR3 DNA. A D gene is named only where the DNA matches it firmly. Clone size is shown for a subset of rows, as once, few, many or a class of expanded clone.

>TRBJ2-4|TRBV21-1|.|.|14
CASSKGVAKNIQYF
TGTGCCAGCAGCAAAGGAGTTGCCAAAAACATTCAGTACTTC
>TRBJ1-2|TRBV4-1|few|.|17
CASSQEGGALPNYGYTF
TGCGCCAGCAGCCAAGAGGGAGGGGCCCTACCAAACTATGGCTACACCTTC
>TRBJ1-1|TRBV12-3/TRBV12-4|few|.|14
CASSPQVRGTEAFF
TGTGCCAGCAGTCCACAGGTGAGGGGCACTGAAGCTTTCTTT
>TRBJ2-7|TRBV7-2|few|TRBD2|16
CASSPTSGGHHYEQYF
TGTGCCAGCAGCCCCACTAGCGGGGGGCACCATTACGAGCAGTACTTC
>TRBJ2-5|TRBV5-1|few|.|13
CASSSLGTETQYF
TGCGCCAGCAGTAGCCTCGGGACAGAGACCCAGTACTTC
>TRBJ1-4|TRBV7-8|few|.|15
CASSLQAVRNEKLFF
TGTGCCAGCAGCTTACAGGCGGTTAGGAATGAAAAACTGTTTTTT
>TRBJ2-1|TRBV7-8|few|.|13
CASSYRTVNEQFF
TGTGCCAGCAGTTACCGGACAGTCAATGAGCAGTTCTTC
>TRBJ2-3|TRBV12-3/TRBV12-4|few|.|15
CASSLGTVGTDTQYF
TGTGCCAGCAGTTTAGGTACAGTGGGTACCGATACGCAGTATTTT
>TRBJ2-1|TRBV9|.|.|14
CASSVVSGLDEQFF
TGTGCCAGCAGCGTAGTCTCGGGCCTAGATGAGCAGTTCTTC
>TRBJ2-3|TRBV18|.|.|13
CASSADSTDTQYF
TGTGCCAGCTCAGCCGACAGCACAGATACGCAGTATTTT
>TRBJ2-1|TRBV7-3|few|TRBD2|14
CASSLYPGGDEQFF
TGTGCCAGCAGCCTATACCCGGGGGGGGATGAGCAGTTCTTC
>TRBJ2-5|TRBV7-9|few|.|15
CAIPLWDTEGETQYF
TGTGCCATCCCGCTGTGGGACACGGAAGGGGAGACCCAGTACTTC
>TRBJ2-1|TRBV7-2|.|TRBD2|17
CASSLVPLWREHNEQFF
TGTGCCAGCAGCTTAGTCCCCTTGTGGCGGGAGCACAATGAGCAGTTCTTC
>TRBJ2-7|TRBV18|.|.|14
CASSPGAVPYEQYF
TGTGCCAGCTCACCCGGGGCAGTCCCGTACGAGCAGTACTTC
>TRBJ2-3|TRBV4-1|.|TRBD2|14
CASSRTSVADTQYF
TGCGCCAGCAGCCGAACTAGCGTCGCAGATACGCAGTATTTT
>TRBJ2-5|TRBV9|few|.|13
CASSVQGTETQYF
TGTGCCAGCAGCGTCCAAGGGACGGAGACCCAGTACTTC
>TRBJ2-2|TRBV12-3/TRBV12-4|.|TRBD1|16
CASSAKTGVNTGELFF
TGTGCCAGCAGTGCCAAGACAGGGGTCAACACCGGGGAGCTGTTTTTT
>TRBJ2-5|TRBV12-3/TRBV12-4|many|.|11
CASGGFETQYF
TGTGCCAGCGGGGGGTTTGAGACCCAGTACTTC
>TRBJ2-7|TRBV4-3|.|.|15
CASSQDRAGSYEQYF
TGCGCCAGCAGCCAAGATAGAGCTGGCTCCTACGAGCAGTACTTC
>TRBJ2-7|TRBV18|few|.|16
CASSPPGRQGSYEQYF
TGTGCCAGCTCACCTCCGGGTCGGCAGGGGTCCTACGAGCAGTACTTC
>TRBJ2-7|TRBV7-3|many|.|15
CASSLMGPLGYEQYF
TGTGCCAGCAGCTTAATGGGGCCCCTGGGGTACGAGCAGTACTTC
>TRBJ1-2|TRBV29-1|.|.|11
CSVIKDGGYTF
TGCAGCGTCATAAAGGACGGTGGCTACACCTTC
>TRBJ1-6|TRBV27|many|TRBD1|15
CASRTGGPYNSPLHF
TGTGCCAGCAGGACAGGGGGACCCTATAATTCACCCCTCCACTTT
>TRBJ2-3|TRBV6-2/TRBV6-3|once|TRBD2|15
CASSYLAGVEDTQYF
TGTGCCAGCAGTTACCTAGCGGGAGTGGAAGATACGCAGTATTTT
>TRBJ2-2|TRBV5-1|few|.|12
CASRINTGELFF
TGCGCCAGCAGGATTAACACCGGGGAGCTGTTTTTT
>TRBJ2-7|TRBV19|few|TRBD2|16
CASSDRLADLGVEQYF
TGTGCCAGTAGTGACCGCCTAGCGGACCTCGGGGTAGAGCAGTACTTC
>TRBJ1-5|TRBV2|.|TRBD1|14
CASTGTGKHQPQHF
TGTGCCAGCACCGGGACAGGGAAACATCAGCCCCAGCATTTT
>TRBJ2-2|TRBV5-1|few|.|16
CASSFVGGFDTGELFF
TGCGCCAGCAGCTTTGTAGGGGGGTTCGACACCGGGGAGCTGTTTTTT
>TRBJ2-2|TRBV20-1|many|TRBD1|17
CSARANRGRRDTGELFF
TGCAGTGCTAGAGCGAACAGGGGGCGGAGGGACACCGGGGAGCTGTTTTTT
>TRBJ1-5|TRBV20-1|.|.|13
CSARGLSNQPQHF
TGCAGTGCTAGGGGGTTGAGCAATCAGCCCCAGCATTTT
>TRBJ2-4|TRBV19|.|TRBD2|17
CASSTHPGTGGGNIQYF
TGTGCCAGTAGTACGCACCCAGGTACCGGGGGGGGAAACATTCAGTACTTC
>TRBJ1-1|TRBV4-2|few|TRBD1|18
CASSQGTDRRGMNTEAFF
TGTGCCAGCAGCCAAGGGACCGACCGCAGGGGGATGAACACTGAAGCTTTCTTT
>TRBJ2-2|TRBV2|few|.|14
CASSPAGPPGELFF
TGTGCCAGCAGCCCGGCCGGTCCACCCGGGGAGCTGTTTTTT
>TRBJ2-1|TRBV6-2/TRBV6-3|few|.|16
CASSSTLPTSYNEQFF
TGTGCCAGCAGTTCGACGTTACCGACTAGTTACAATGAGCAGTTCTTC
>TRBJ1-1|TRBV18|few|.|13
CASSLAGETEAFF
TGTGCCAGCTCACTTGCAGGGGAAACTGAAGCTTTCTTT
>TRBJ2-5|TRBV5-5|.|TRBD1|18
CASSLRTGDGYGGETQYF
TGTGCCAGCAGCTTGCGTACAGGGGACGGGTATGGGGGAGAGACCCAGTACTTC
>TRBJ1-2|TRBV12-3/TRBV12-4|.|.|14
CASSPGRAGYGYTF
TGTGCCAGCAGCCCCGGAAGGGCGGGCTATGGCTACACCTTC
>TRBJ2-2|TRBV9|few|TRBD1|15
CASSAQGANTGELFF
TGTGCCAGCAGCGCTCAGGGGGCGAACACCGGGGAGCTGTTTTTT
>TRBJ1-2|TRBV12-3/TRBV12-4|few|.|14
CASSFQPDFYGYTF
TGTGCCAGCAGTTTTCAGCCCGATTTCTATGGCTACACCTTC
>TRBJ1-2|TRBV6-2/TRBV6-3|.|.|15
CASTDRSGVNDGYTF
TGTGCCAGCACAGACAGGAGCGGCGTCAACGATGGCTACACCTTC
>TRBJ1-1|TRBV6-6|few|.|16
CASSFPGSGRNTEAFF
TGTGCCAGCAGCTTCCCAGGAAGTGGAAGGAACACTGAAGCTTTCTTT
>TRBJ2-7|TRBV3-1|.|TRBD2|15
CASRNSGSFPYEQYF
TGTGCCAGCAGAAATAGCGGGAGTTTCCCCTACGAGCAGTACTTC
>TRBJ2-1|TRBV25-1|.|.|13
CASRPGVAHEQFF
TGTGCCAGCCGCCCTGGGGTAGCCCATGAGCAGTTCTTC
>TRBJ1-2|TRBV27|few|TRBD1|13
CASSLRQGYGYTF
TGTGCCAGCAGTTTACGACAGGGGTATGGCTACACCTTC
>TRBJ2-7|TRBV4-1|few|TRBD1|16
CASSRATTGLTYEQYF
TGCGCCAGCAGCCGCGCGACGACAGGGCTTACCTACGAGCAGTACTTC
>TRBJ2-5|TRBV3-1|few|.|11
CASSQSQTQYF
TGTGCCAGCAGCCAATCACAGACCCAGTACTTC
>TRBJ2-2|TRBV18|.|.|15
CASSPPSFDTGELFF
TGTGCCAGCTCACCGCCAAGCTTTGACACCGGGGAGCTGTTTTTT
>TRBJ2-2|TRBV24-1|many|.|14
CATSGVLNTGELFF
TGTGCCACCAGTGGAGTACTCAACACCGGGGAGCTGTTTTTT
>TRBJ2-3|TRBV6-5|.|TRBD2|17
CASSSEPLAGITDTQYF
TGTGCCAGCAGTTCGGAACCACTAGCGGGGATCACAGATACGCAGTATTTT
>TRBJ2-7|TRBV7-6|.|.|14
CASSKLAGSGEQYF
TGTGCCAGCAGCAAGCTGGCAGGGAGCGGCGAGCAGTACTTC
>TRBJ2-1|TRBV5-6|.|TRBD2|15
CASSFVLAGGNEQFF
TGTGCCAGCAGCTTTGTACTAGCGGGAGGTAATGAGCAGTTCTTC
>TRBJ1-5|TRBV4-2|.|.|13
CASSQERVQPQHF
TGTGCCAGCAGCCAAGAAAGGGTTCAGCCCCAGCATTTT
>TRBJ2-7|TRBV15|many|TRBD2|15
CATSSGAGGSYEQYF
TGTGCCACCAGCAGCGGAGCGGGAGGGTCTTACGAGCAGTACTTC